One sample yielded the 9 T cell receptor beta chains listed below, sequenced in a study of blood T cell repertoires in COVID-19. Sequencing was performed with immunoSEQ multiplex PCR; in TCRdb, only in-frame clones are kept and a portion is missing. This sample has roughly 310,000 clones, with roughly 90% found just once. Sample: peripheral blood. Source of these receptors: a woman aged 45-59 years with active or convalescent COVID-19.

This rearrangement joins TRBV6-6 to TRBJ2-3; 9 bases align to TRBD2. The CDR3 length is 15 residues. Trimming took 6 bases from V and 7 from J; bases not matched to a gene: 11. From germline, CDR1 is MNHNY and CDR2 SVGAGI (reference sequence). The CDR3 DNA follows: TGTGCCAGCAGGGTCGTAGCGGGGGTTAAGAATACGCAGTATTTT. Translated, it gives CASRVVAGVKNTQYF.

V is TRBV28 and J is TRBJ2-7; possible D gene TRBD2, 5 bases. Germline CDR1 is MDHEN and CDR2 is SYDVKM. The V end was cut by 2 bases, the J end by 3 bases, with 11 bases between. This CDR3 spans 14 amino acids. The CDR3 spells CASSLSRGVYEQYF. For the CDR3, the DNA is TGTGCCAGCAGTTTAAGTCGGGGTGTCTACGAGCAGTACTTC.

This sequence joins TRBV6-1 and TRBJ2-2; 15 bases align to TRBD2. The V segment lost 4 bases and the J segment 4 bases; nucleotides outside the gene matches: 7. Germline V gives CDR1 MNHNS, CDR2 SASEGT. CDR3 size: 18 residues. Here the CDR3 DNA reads TGTGCCAGCAGTGGGACTAGCGGGAGGGCCTCGGTCACCGGGGAGCTGTTTTTT. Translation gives CASSGTSGRASVTGELFF.

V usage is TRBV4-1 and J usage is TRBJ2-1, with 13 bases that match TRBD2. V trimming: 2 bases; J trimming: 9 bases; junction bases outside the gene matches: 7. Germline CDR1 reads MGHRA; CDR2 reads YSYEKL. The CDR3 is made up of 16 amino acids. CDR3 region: CASSQPPGLAGFEQFF. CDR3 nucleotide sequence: TGCGCCAGCAGCCAACCTCCGGGACTAGCGGGATTTGAGCAGTTCTTC.

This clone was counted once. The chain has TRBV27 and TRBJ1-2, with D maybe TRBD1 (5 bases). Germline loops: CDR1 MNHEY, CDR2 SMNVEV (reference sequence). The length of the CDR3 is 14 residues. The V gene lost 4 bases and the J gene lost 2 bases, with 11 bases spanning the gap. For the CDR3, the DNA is TGTGCCAGCAGTTCGGACATCGGGAACTATGGCTACACCTTC. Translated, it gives CASSSDIGNYGYTF.

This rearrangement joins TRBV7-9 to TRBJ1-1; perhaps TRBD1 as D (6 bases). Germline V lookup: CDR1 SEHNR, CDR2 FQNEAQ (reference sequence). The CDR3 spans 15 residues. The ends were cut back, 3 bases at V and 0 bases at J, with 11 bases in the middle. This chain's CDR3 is CASSFEGGMNTEAFF. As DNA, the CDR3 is TGTGCCAGCAGCTTCGAAGGGGGTATGAACACTGAAGCTTTCTTT.

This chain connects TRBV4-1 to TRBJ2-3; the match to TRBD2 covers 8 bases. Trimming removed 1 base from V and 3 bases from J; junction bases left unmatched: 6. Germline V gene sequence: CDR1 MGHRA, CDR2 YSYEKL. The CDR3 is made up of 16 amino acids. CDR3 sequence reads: CASSQVSGRGTDTQYF. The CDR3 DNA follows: TGCGCCAGCAGCCAAGTGAGCGGGAGAGGTACAGATACGCAGTATTTT.

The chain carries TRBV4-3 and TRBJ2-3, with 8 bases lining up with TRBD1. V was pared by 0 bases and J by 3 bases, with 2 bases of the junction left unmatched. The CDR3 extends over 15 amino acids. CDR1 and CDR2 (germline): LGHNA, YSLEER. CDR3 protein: CASSQDQGATDTQYF. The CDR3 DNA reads TGCGCCAGCAGCCAAGATCAGGGGGCTACAGATACGCAGTATTTT.

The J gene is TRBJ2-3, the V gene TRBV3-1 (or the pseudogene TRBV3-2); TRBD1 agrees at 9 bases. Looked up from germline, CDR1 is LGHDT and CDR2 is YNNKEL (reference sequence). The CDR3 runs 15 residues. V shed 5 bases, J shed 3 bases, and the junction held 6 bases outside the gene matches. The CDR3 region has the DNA TGTGCCAGCAGCTCCGGGACAGGGCGGACAGATACGCAGTATTTT. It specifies CASSSGTGRTDTQYF.